This T cell receptor (beta chain) was recorded in a study of Ad26.COV2.S vaccination and SARS-CoV-2 variants. Study-level findings and limits: The study found similar non-spike TCR breadth in vaccine and placebo recipients. It was vaccine recipients, not placebo recipients, who had the higher spike-specific TCR breadth.

Some clones are missing from TCRdb's copy, which holds only in-frame ones; the method was immunoSEQ multiplex PCR. The profile shows about 350,000 clones, about 88% of them singletons. This clone came up once. Its antigen is still unknown. This sample also contains other DNA sequences that code for the same CDR3. V lost 0 bases and J lost 5, with 5 bases in between. Germline assignment: CDR1 MNHEY and CDR2 SVGAGI. The CDR3 sequence is 12 residues long. Treatment noted: 19 received Ad26.COV2.S at low or high dose, single or two shots; 5 received placebo; per-sample allocation not given. Collection of samples fell on day 63 after the first vaccine or placebo injection.

The sample here was peripheral blood, taken in a trial of Ad26.COV2.S vaccine versus placebo. V gene TRBV6-5 combines with J gene TRBJ2-7; D is unclear. The source of this sequence is a person between 18 and 59 years old who received the Ad26.COV2.S COVID-19 vaccine or a placebo. The CDR3 DNA follows: TGTGCCAGCAGTTACTCCAGGAACGAGCAGTACTTC. Translating gives CASSYSRNEQYF.